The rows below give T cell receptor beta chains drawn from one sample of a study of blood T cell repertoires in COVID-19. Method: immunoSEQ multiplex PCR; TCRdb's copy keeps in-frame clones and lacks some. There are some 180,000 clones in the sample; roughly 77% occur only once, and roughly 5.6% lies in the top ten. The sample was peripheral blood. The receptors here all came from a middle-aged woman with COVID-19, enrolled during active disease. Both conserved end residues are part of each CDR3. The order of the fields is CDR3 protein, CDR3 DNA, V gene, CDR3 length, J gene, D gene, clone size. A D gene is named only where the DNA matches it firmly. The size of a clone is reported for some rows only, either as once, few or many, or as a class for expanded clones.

CASSLAGVSDTQYF TGTGCCAGTAGTCTAGCGGGAGTCTCAGATACGCAGTATTTT TRBV19 14 TRBJ2-3 TRBD2 -
CASSDTVVSTDTQYF TGCGCCAGCAGTGACACGGTTGTTAGCACAGATACGCAGTATTTT TRBV10-2 15 TRBJ2-3 - -
CASSISTPGNEKLFF TGTGCCAGTAGTATAAGTACTCCGGGGAATGAAAAACTGTTTTTT TRBV19 15 TRBJ1-4 - -
CASSPPPGTGIHNEQFF TGTGCCAGCTCACCACCCCCCGGGACAGGGATCCACAATGAGCAGTTCTTC TRBV18 17 TRBJ2-1 TRBD1 -
CASSLGDRSDSNQPQHF TGCGCCAGCAGCTTGGGGGACAGGAGTGATAGCAATCAGCCCCAGCATTTT TRBV5-1 17 TRBJ1-5 TRBD1 -
CASSLAPGRTDTQYF TGTGCCAGCAGCTTAGCGCCAGGGCGAACAGATACGCAGTATTTT TRBV11-2 15 TRBJ2-3 - -
CASSLDTGTNTEAFF TGTGCCAGCAGCTTAGATACAGGTACGAACACTGAAGCTTTCTTT TRBV7-8 15 TRBJ1-1 - -
CASSMGTSVQETQYF TGTGCCAGCAGTATGGGGACTAGCGTGCAAGAGACCCAGTACTTC TRBV2 15 TRBJ2-5 TRBD2 -
CASSQVGGNTEAFF TGTGCCAGCAGCCAAGTCGGAGGAAACACTGAAGCTTTCTTT TRBV3-1/TRBV3-2 14 TRBJ1-1 - -
CASSYWDKDRAQETQYF TGTGCCAGCAGTTACTGGGACAAAGACAGGGCCCAAGAGACCCAGTACTTC TRBV3-1/TRBV3-2 17 TRBJ2-5 TRBD1 -
CASSISGGADTQYF TGCGCCAGCAGCATTAGCGGGGGGGCAGATACGCAGTATTTT TRBV5-1 14 TRBJ2-3 TRBD2 -
CASSIDSYGYTF TGTGCCAGTAGTATAGACAGCTATGGCTACACCTTC TRBV19 12 TRBJ1-2 - -
CATQRGVADTQYF TGTGCCACCCAGCGGGGCGTGGCAGATACGCAGTATTTT TRBV6-5 13 TRBJ2-3 TRBD2 once
CASSSPRSTSGEETQYF TGTGCCAGCAGCTCTCCTCGATCGACTAGCGGGGAAGAGACCCAGTACTTC TRBV7-2 17 TRBJ2-5 TRBD2 -
CAWSVSGGGGFQHF TGTGCCTGGAGTGTGTCAGGGGGAGGCGGCTTCCAGCATTTT TRBV30 14 TRBJ1-5 TRBD1 few
CASSWGNRAEFEAFF TGCGCCAGCAGCTGGGGGAACAGGGCCGAATTTGAAGCTTTCTTT TRBV5-1 15 TRBJ1-1 - once
CASSVGGGTPSPSPLHF TGTGCCAGCAGCGTAGGGGGGGGGACGCCGTCGCCTTCACCCCTCCACTTT TRBV9 17 TRBJ1-6 - -
CAISDTGQLEKLFF TGTGCCATCAGTGACACTGGACAGTTAGAAAAACTGTTTTTT TRBV10-3 14 TRBJ1-4 - -
CASSPGGSYGYTF TGCGCCAGCAGCCCTGGAGGGAGCTATGGCTACACCTTC TRBV5-1 13 TRBJ1-2 - -
CAISGTPQSSYNSPLHF TGTGCCATCAGTGGGACTCCTCAGAGCTCCTATAATTCACCCCTCCACTTT TRBV10-3 17 TRBJ1-6 - -
CASRWPGQGWYTEAFF TGTGCCAGCAGATGGCCGGGACAGGGATGGTACACTGAAGCTTTCTTT TRBV2 16 TRBJ1-1 TRBD1 -
CASSPGTPPKQFF TGTGCCAGCAGTCCCGGGACTCCCCCGAAGCAGTTCTTC TRBV12-3/TRBV12-4 13 TRBJ2-1 - -
CASSPRAGSSYNSPLHF TGTGCCAGCAGTCCCCGAGCGGGGAGCTCCTATAATTCACCCCTCCACTTT TRBV6-6 17 TRBJ1-6 - -
CASSIRRGRNTEAFF TGTGCCAGTAGTATAAGGAGGGGGCGAAACACTGAAGCTTTCTTT TRBV19 15 TRBJ1-1 TRBD1 few
CASSLEAGDEKLFF TGTGCCAGCAGCTTAGAGGCAGGGGACGAAAAACTGTTTTTT TRBV7-2 14 TRBJ1-4 - -
CATSRDGGVLSTQYF TGTGCCACCAGCAGAGATGGGGGGGTCCTGTCGACCCAGTACTTC TRBV15 15 TRBJ2-5 TRBD2 -
CASSGDRGYNEQFF TGTGCCAGCAGTGGGGACAGGGGGTACAATGAGCAGTTCTTC TRBV27 14 TRBJ2-1 TRBD1 -
CASSSQWTNEKLFF TGTGCCAGCAGCTCACAATGGACTAATGAAAAACTGTTTTTT TRBV7-2 14 TRBJ1-4 - -
CASILEGGAYYGYTF TGTGCCAGCATCTTAGAAGGAGGGGCCTACTATGGCTACACCTTC TRBV5-8 15 TRBJ1-2 - -
CASSQAGTGITGELFF TGTGCCAGCAGCCAGGCCGGGACAGGGATCACCGGGGAGCTGTTTTTT TRBV3-1/TRBV3-2 16 TRBJ2-2 TRBD1 -
CASTDRVGQPQHF TGTGCCAGTACCGACAGGGTAGGTCAGCCCCAGCATTTT TRBV19 13 TRBJ1-5 TRBD1 -
CSVEEGWNEKLFF TGCAGCGTTGAGGAGGGGTGGAATGAAAAACTGTTTTTT TRBV29-1 13 TRBJ1-4 - -
CASSLGGDYGYTF TGTGCCAGCAGCTTGGGGGGGGACTATGGCTACACCTTC TRBV5-4 13 TRBJ1-2 - -
CASSFSGRTDTQYF TGTGCCAGCAGCTTTAGCGGGCGCACAGATACGCAGTATTTT TRBV7-2 14 TRBJ2-3 TRBD2 -
CASSSPGQDFEQYF TGTGCCAGCTCATCACCGGGACAGGATTTCGAGCAGTACTTC TRBV18 14 TRBJ2-7 TRBD1 -
CASSLRWTPRKAFF TGTGCCAGCAGTTTAAGATGGACACCTAGGAAGGCTTTCTTT TRBV27 14 TRBJ1-1 - -
CASSQDTRVEAFF TGTGCCAGCAGCCAAGATACCAGGGTTGAAGCTTTCTTT TRBV3-1/TRBV3-2 13 TRBJ1-1 - -
CASSPPGLLGSYEQYF TGCGCCAGCAGCCCCCCAGGGCTCCTGGGATCCTACGAGCAGTACTTC TRBV5-1 16 TRBJ2-7 - -
CARTTGLVNEQFF TGTGCCAGAACTACGGGACTAGTCAATGAGCAGTTCTTC TRBV2 13 TRBJ2-1 TRBD2 -
CSGGGGTEAFF TGCAGCGGGGGAGGGGGCACTGAAGCTTTCTTT TRBV29-1 11 TRBJ1-1 - -
CASRPLQTGGGNTIYF TGTGCAAGTCGCCCACTTCAGACAGGAGGTGGAAACACCATATATTTT TRBV12-2 16 TRBJ1-3 - few
CAISEPLESGGGYTF TGTGCCATCAGTGAGCCCCTTGAGTCGGGTGGTGGCTACACCTTC TRBV10-3 15 TRBJ1-2 - once
CASSVGSTPDRGQYF TGTGCCAGCAGCGTAGGGTCGACACCAGACCGTGGGCAGTATTTT TRBV9 15 TRBJ2-3 - -
CASSYGTGNYEQYF TGCGCCAGCAGCTACGGGACAGGGAACTACGAGCAGTACTTC TRBV5-1 14 TRBJ2-7 TRBD1 few
CASSHNEGDTQYF TGTGCCAGCAGTCACAACGAGGGAGATACGCAGTATTTT TRBV7-6 13 TRBJ2-3 - -
CASSPRGGGDNEQFF TGTGCCAGCTCACCACGGGGGGGAGGTGACAATGAGCAGTTCTTC TRBV18 15 TRBJ2-1 TRBD2 few